This TCR beta chain derives from a study of blood T cell repertoires in COVID-19. Study in general: PBMCs, B-cell-depleted T cells, or T cells provided the cDNA or gDNA that made up the material.

CDR1 ENHRY and CDR2 SYGVKD come from the germline V gene. The V and J ends lost 2 bases and 0 bases respectively, with 4 bases between them. CDR3 size: 13 residues. The protocol was immunoSEQ multiplex PCR, while the TCRdb copy is restricted to in-frame clones and leaves out a portion. This sample has about 260,000 clones, with 80% to 90% found just once. The sequenced sample consisted of peripheral blood. The receptor was isolated from a woman in her 40s with acute or convalescent COVID-19. The V and J genes are TRBV10-3 and TRBJ1-1, with D hard to call. This CDR3 reads CAISEGLNTEAFF. The CDR3 nucleotides read TGTGCCATCAGTGAGGGCCTGAACACTGAAGCTTTCTTT.